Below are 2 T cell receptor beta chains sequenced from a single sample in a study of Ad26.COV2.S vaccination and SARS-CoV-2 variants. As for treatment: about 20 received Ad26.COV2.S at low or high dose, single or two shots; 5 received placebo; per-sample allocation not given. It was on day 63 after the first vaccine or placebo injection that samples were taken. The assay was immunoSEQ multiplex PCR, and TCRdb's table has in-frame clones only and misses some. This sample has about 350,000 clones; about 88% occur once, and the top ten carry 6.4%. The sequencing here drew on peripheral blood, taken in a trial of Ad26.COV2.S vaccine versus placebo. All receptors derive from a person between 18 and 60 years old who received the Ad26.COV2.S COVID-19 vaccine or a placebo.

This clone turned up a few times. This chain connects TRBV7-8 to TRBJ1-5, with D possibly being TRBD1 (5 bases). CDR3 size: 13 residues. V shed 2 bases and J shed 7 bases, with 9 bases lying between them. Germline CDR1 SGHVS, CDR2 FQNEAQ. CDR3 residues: CASSLSWDQPQHF. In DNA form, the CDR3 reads TGTGCCAGCAGCTTAAGCTGGGACCAGCCCCAGCATTTT.

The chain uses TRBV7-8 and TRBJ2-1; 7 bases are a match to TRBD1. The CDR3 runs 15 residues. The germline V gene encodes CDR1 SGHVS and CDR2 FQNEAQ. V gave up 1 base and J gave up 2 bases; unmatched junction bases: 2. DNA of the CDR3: TGTGCCAGCAGCTTAGGAGGGGGCCCCTACAATGAGCAGTTCTTC. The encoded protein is CASSLGGGPYNEQFF. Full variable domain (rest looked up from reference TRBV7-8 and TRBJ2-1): GAGVSQSPRYKVAKRGQDVALRCDPISGHVSLFWYQQALGQGPEFLTYFQNEAQLDKSGLPSDRFFAERPEGSVSTLKIQRTQQEDSAVYLCASSLGGGPYNEQFFGPGTRLTVL.